This record covers a single T cell receptor beta chain. Its antigen is as yet unknown. The germline V gene has CDR1 KGHDR and CDR2 SFDVKD. The CDR3 totals 16 residues. V was trimmed by 4 bases and J by 0 bases, leaving 13 bases between them. This record comes from a study of neurological immune-mediated disorders. It was by 5'RACE with 10-nucleotide random UMIs that the cDNA was made. Sequencing of 15-18 subjects in each run yielded over 180 million TCR-beta sequences. TCRdb re-derived calls from the 5' RACE reads in MiXCR, one entry per CDR3 protein. This table has 64,000 or so distinct CDR3 sequences, 10% appearing once. Time point described: longitudinal time-point 1 (baseline). Findings and caveats of the study: Falling below healthy controls, multiple sclerosis showed the least TCR clonal expansion, while HTLV-1-associated myelopathy showed the most.

The chain carries TRBV24-1 and TRBJ2-3; D not resolved. The TCR sequence derives from a man aged 25-45 years in good health. Sequencing input: PBMCs. The CDR3 DNA reads as TGTGCCACCAGTGACGCAACCCTTGGAAGCACAGATACGCAGTATTTT. Translation: CATSDATLGSTDTQYF.